The T cell receptor beta chain described here comes from a study of blood T cells in healthy people across ages. Study-wide background: Capturing about one barcoded beta molecule per two T cells was achieved by template switching. General study results and limits: Strong correlation linked observed beta diversity and percent naive T cells. Across the age range, TCR beta diversity per million T cells fell in a roughly linear way.

Isolating PBMCs gave at least 6 million of these cells per sample. On this clonotype: The antigen is unknown.

Through a sample-barcoded 5' primer and a J-beta primer mix, a second PCR was run for about 6 to 12 cycles. MiXCR was run by TCRdb on the 5' RACE reads, yielding one entry per CDR3 protein. The sample holds roughly 1.5 million distinct CDR3 sequences, less than 45% seen once. Germline values: CDR1 KGHDR, CDR2 SFDVKD. The V and J ends lost 7 bases and 4 bases respectively, with 9 bases between them. This CDR3 has 12 residues. The sequencing sample was made of blood. The receptor was isolated from a woman between 18 and 29 years old in good health. The rearrangement joins TRBV24-1 to TRBJ2-5, with a tentative D call TRBD2 (6 bases). The CDR3 is CATRDGGETQYF. CDR3 sequence (DNA): TGTGCCACCAGGGACGGGGGAGAGACCCAGTACTTC.